The 22 T cell receptor beta chains in this list originate from one sample, sequenced in a study of blood T cell repertoires in COVID-19. Assay used: immunoSEQ multiplex PCR; TCRdb lists only in-frame clones, some missing. In the table there are some 83,000 clones, 72% of which are singletons. Source material: peripheral blood. Receptors were obtained from a woman aged 80 or over with acute or convalescent COVID-19.

The V call is TRBV3-1 (or the pseudogene TRBV3-2), the J call TRBJ2-2; perhaps TRBD1 as D (6 bases). The CDR3 extends over 15 amino acids. The germline V and J ends were trimmed by 3 bases and 4 bases, with 12 bases remaining between them. CDR1 LGHDT and CDR2 YNNKEL come from the germline V gene (reference sequence). CDR3 in amino acids: CASSHAKQGTGELFF. CDR3 bases: TGTGCCAGCAGCCATGCTAAACAGGGCACCGGGGAGCTGTTTTTT.

The CDR3 DNA follows: TGTGCCAGCAGTGGAGGTCGTGGAGGGATAACGGGAAATGAGCAGTTCTTC. Amino acids: CASSGGRGGITGNEQFF. This chain links TRBV6-1 with TRBJ2-1; tentative D call: TRBD2 (6 bases). The V gene's germline CDR1 is MNHNS and CDR2 SASEGT. V was trimmed by 4 bases and J by 7 bases, leaving 23 bases between them. The CDR3 runs 17 residues.

The chain is built from TRBV18 and TRBJ2-1; TRBD1 matches at 7 bases. Germline loops: CDR1 KGHSH, CDR2 LQKENI. With 3 bases clipped from V and 0 bases from J, the junction kept 5 bases outside the gene matches. CDR3 size: 16 residues. The CDR3 sequence is CASSPPQGSSYNEQFF. In DNA form, the CDR3 reads TGTGCCAGCTCACCGCCACAGGGGAGCTCCTACAATGAGCAGTTCTTC.

In its sample, this clone was seen a few times. The J gene is TRBJ1-1, the V gene TRBV28; D is possibly TRBD1 (6 bases). The V end was cut by 8 bases, the J end by 5 bases, with 15 bases between. CDR3 length: 13 residues. Germline assignment: CDR1 MDHEN and CDR2 SYDVKM. CDR3 sequence reads: CASGYRVLTEAFF. CDR3 nucleotides: TGTGCCAGCGGATACAGGGTTCTGACTGAAGCTTTCTTT. Using reference TRBV28 and TRBJ1-1 for the parts outside the CDR3, the full variable domain is DVKVTQSSRYLVKRTGEKVFLECVQDMDHENMFWYRQDPGLGLRLIYFSYDVKMKEKGDIPEGYSVSREKKERFSLILESASTNQTSMYLCASGYRVLTEAFFGQGTRLTVV.

This clone showed up just once. The chain employs TRBV4-3 and TRBJ2-1; 12 nucleotides agree with TRBD2. CDR3 length equals 17 residues. Germline V gene data show CDR1 as LGHNA and CDR2 as YSLEER. The J segment lost 9 bases and the V segment lost 4 bases, leaving 13 bases of the junction unmatched. The CDR3 region has the DNA TGCGCCAGCAGCCCGTCCCCGGCTAGCGGGGGGGTTGGTGAGCAGTTCTTC. Encoded protein: CASSPSPASGGVGEQFF.

The chain has TRBV10-3 and TRBJ1-5, with D perhaps matching TRBD1 (6 bases). Germline assignment: CDR1 ENHRY and CDR2 SYGVKD. Trimming pared 6 bases from V and 1 base from J, leaving 19 bases between. The CDR3 has 17 residues. This CDR3 is CAIRERGGKVSNQPQHF. As DNA, the CDR3 is TGTGCCATCAGGGAGAGGGGGGGAAAGGTAAGCAATCAGCCCCAGCATTTT.

The table lists this clone with a count of one. The chain uses TRBV10-3 and TRBJ1-1; 9 bases align to TRBD1. V gave up 2 bases and J gave up 7 bases; unmatched junction bases: 5. Germline V gives CDR1 ENHRY, CDR2 SYGVKD. The CDR3 has 14 residues. In nucleotides, the CDR3 is TGTGCCATCAGTGAGGGGACAGGGCGGGATGAAGCTTTCTTT. It codes for CAISEGTGRDEAFF.

The chain recombines TRBV5-1 with TRBJ2-7; D possibly corresponds to TRBD2 (5 bases). V lost 3 bases to trimming and J lost 5 bases, with 15 bases between them. Per germline, CDR1 SGHRS and CDR2 YFSETQ. CDR3 length: 14 amino acids. CDR3 nucleotide sequence: TGCGCCAGCAGCTCCCTCGTGGTCGGGGACGAGCAGTACTTC. It encodes CASSSLVVGDEQYF.

This chain connects TRBV6-5 to TRBJ1-2; TRBD1 is a possible D gene (6 bases). V was pared by 3 bases and J by 4 bases, with 15 bases between. This CDR3 has 15 amino acids. From germline, CDR1 is MNHEY and CDR2 SVGAGI. The CDR3 loop is CASSYYFGGSYGYTF. The CDR3 coding sequence is TGTGCCAGCAGTTATTATTTTGGGGGCTCCTATGGCTACACCTTC.

The chain couples TRBV6-6 to TRBJ2-3; 8 bases align to TRBD1. The CDR3 loop spans 17 amino acids. The germline CDR1 and CDR2 sequences are MNHNY and SVGAGI (reference sequence). With V trimmed by 5 bases and J by 1 base, 11 bases remained unmatched. CDR3 DNA: TGTGCCAGCAGTCCCATATTTCCGGGACAGGGCACAGATACGCAGTATTTT. As protein: CASSPIFPGQGTDTQYF.

The V call is TRBV2, the J call TRBJ1-1, with no clear D. Germline values: CDR1 SNHLY, CDR2 FYNNEI. The V gene lost 2 bases and the J gene lost 4 bases, with 14 bases spanning the gap. The CDR3 runs 15 residues. Here the CDR3 reads CASSELARGTTEAFF. As DNA, the CDR3 is TGTGCCAGCAGTGAACTAGCCCGGGGTACCACTGAAGCTTTCTTT.

V is TRBV19 and J is TRBJ1-1; 12 nucleotides align to TRBD1. Per germline, CDR1 LNHDA and CDR2 SQIVND (reference sequence). After removal of 7 bases from V and 4 bases from J, the junction contained 7 bases not matched to a gene. The CDR3 runs 15 residues. The CDR3 reads CASTGTGGPGTEAFF. The CDR3, as DNA: TGTGCCAGTACCGGGACAGGGGGCCCTGGCACTGAAGCTTTCTTT.

The rearrangement links TRBV29-1 to TRBJ1-4, with 11 bases lining up with TRBD1. Germline values: CDR1 SQVTM, CDR2 ANQGSEA. The CDR3 loop spans 12 amino acids. V shed 7 bases and J 8 bases; nucleotides not matched to a gene: 3. CDR3 bases: TGCAGCGCTGGGACAGGGGGGGAAAAACTGTTTTTT. Translation: CSAGTGGEKLFF.

V gene TRBV7-2 combines with J gene TRBJ1-2, with TRBD1 matching 12 bases. This CDR3 has 15 residues. Trimming removed 2 bases from V and 5 bases from J; junction bases left unmatched: 3. The germline gives CDR1 SGHTA, CDR2 FQGNSA. CDR3 in DNA: TGTGCCAGCAGCTTAACGGGACAGGGGGCTTATGGCTACACCTTC. Translating gives CASSLTGQGAYGYTF.

This chain uses TRBV2 with TRBJ1-5; tentative D call: TRBD1 (5 bases). Germline V lookup: CDR1 SNHLY, CDR2 FYNNEI. V shed 0 bases and J shed 4 bases, with 7 bases lying between them. The CDR3 extends over 14 amino acids. The CDR3 DNA follows: TGTGCCAGCAGTGAAGCGGAGGGGAATCAGCCCCAGCATTTT. It is translated as CASSEAEGNQPQHF.

This clone was detected a few times. The chain employs TRBV5-4 and TRBJ1-1; 8 bases align to TRBD1. This CDR3 contains 14 residues. Trimming removed 4 bases from V and 0 bases from J; junction bases left unmatched: 2. Germline V gene sequence: CDR1 SGHNT, CDR2 YYREEE (reference sequence). CDR3 protein: CASSGTGLNTEAFF. CDR3 bases: TGTGCCAGCAGCGGGACAGGACTGAACACTGAAGCTTTCTTT.

The chain links TRBV6-5 to TRBJ1-5, with TRBD1 identical over 8 bases. V was clipped by 5 bases and J by 1 base; unmatched bases: 4. Per germline, CDR1 MNHEY and CDR2 SVGAGI. This CDR3 contains 15 residues. In DNA form, the CDR3 reads TGTGCCAGCAGTAAAACAGGGGGAAGCAATCAGCCCCAGCATTTT. Translation gives CASSKTGGSNQPQHF.

The chain recombines TRBV6-4 with TRBJ1-2, with a weak D call TRBD1 (6 bases). The ends were cut back, 5 bases at V and 6 bases at J, with 13 bases in the middle. Germline loops: CDR1 MRHNA, CDR2 SNTAGT. The CDR3 length is 13 residues. The CDR3 is CASSSRGGDGYTF. As DNA, the CDR3 is TGTGCCAGCAGTAGCCGGGGGGGCGATGGCTACACCTTC.

The chain combines TRBV4-3 with TRBJ1-2; possibly TRBD1 for D (5 bases). CDR3 size: 18 residues. Between the trimmed V and J ends, which lost 0 bases and 2 bases, there was a span of 19 bases. Germline V gene sequence: CDR1 LGHNA, CDR2 YSLEER. In DNA, the CDR3 is TGCGCCAGCAGCCAAGAAACGGTCGCGGGGACGGAGAACTATGGCTACACCTTC. Amino acid sequence: CASSQETVAGTENYGYTF.

V and J are TRBV2 and TRBJ2-7; the match to TRBD1 covers 8 bases. J lost 7 bases, V lost 7 bases, and 12 bases had no gene match. Germline lookup yields CDR1 SNHLY and CDR2 FYNNEI. The CDR3 length is 14 residues. DNA for the CDR3: TGTGCCAGCACTATAGGACAGGGAAAGAGGGAGCAGTACTTC. Protein sequence: CASTIGQGKREQYF.

This sequence joins TRBV6-5 and TRBJ1-4; tentatively, D is TRBD1 (6 bases). V was trimmed by 10 bases and J by 4 bases, leaving 19 bases between them. The CDR3 runs to 15 residues. Germline V gene sequence: CDR1 MNHEY, CDR2 SVGAGI. CDR3 DNA: TGTGCCACTTCTCCAAGGGGGGGGATTAATGAAAAACTGTTTTTT. Translation: CATSPRGGINEKLFF.

This sequence joins TRBV5-4 and TRBJ1-2; the D gene is possibly TRBD1 (5 bases). The CDR3 loop spans 11 amino acids. V shed 2 bases and J shed 9 bases, with 8 bases lying between them. Germline CDR1 reads SGHNT; CDR2 reads YYREEE (reference sequence). In DNA, the CDR3 is TGTGCCAGCAGCTTTTACAGGAGCTACACCTTC. Its protein is CASSFYRSYTF.